This TCR beta chain was identified in a study of T-cell memory formation after mild COVID-19. Across the study: Clusters were largely donor specific. Study-wide points: Contracting clones from day 15 to 85 had balanced CD4/CD8; later expanders favoured CD4+.

UMIs and sample barcodes were carried by the TCR alpha and TCR beta cDNA libraries that 5'RACE produced using constant-segment primers. Each CDR3 protein gets one entry after TCRdb re-called the 5' RACE reads with MiXCR. This table has approximately 240,000 distinct CDR3 sequences, less than 20% appearing once. In this sample, this clonotype turned up a few times. What it recognizes is unknown. This CDR3 contains 14 residues. Trimming pared 6 bases from V and 8 bases from J, leaving 16 bases between. The receptor's source is a young man who had mild COVID-19 (a few samples of this study predate the infection). Cell type and time point are not known. The chain links TRBV12-3 or TRBV12-4 to TRBJ1-4; possible D gene TRBD1, 6 bases. Sequencing used PBMCs or a T cell subset sorted from them (not recorded which). Here the CDR3 reads CASSRQGTLEKLFF. For the CDR3, the DNA is TGTGCCAGCAGCCGTCAGGGGACTTTAGAAAAACTGTTTTTT.